These 8 T cell receptor beta chains were sequenced from one sample in a study of T-cell reconstitution after alpha-beta-depleted transplantation in children. Unique molecular identifiers were used to barcode this TCRbeta library. One entry per CDR3 protein results from TCRdb running MiXCR on the PCR reads. The repertoire includes tens of thousands of distinct CDR3 sequences, 44% of them detected once, and 98% sits in the top ten. This specimen was PBMCs, mostly from graft donor cells, taken 360 days after TCRalphabeta/CD19-depleted stem cell transplant. These receptors all stem from a male patient younger than 18 who had a stem cell transplant for acute lymphoblastic leukemia, so the T cells may come from the graft donor.

The chain is built from TRBV7-2 and TRBJ2-7; possible D gene TRBD1, 6 bases. Germline V gene lookup returns CDR1 SGHTA and CDR2 FQGNSA. The germline V and J ends were trimmed by 0 bases and 0 bases, with 9 bases remaining between them. CDR3 length: 15 residues. CDR3 loop: CASSLAQGRSYEQYF. As DNA, the CDR3 is TGTGCCAGCAGCTTAGCGCAGGGGCGCTCCTACGAGCAGTACTTC.

The sample holds a few counts of this clonotype. The chain couples TRBV6-5 to TRBJ2-7, with D perhaps TRBD1 (5 bases). This CDR3 comprises 12 residues. Germline CDR1 and CDR2: MNHEY and SVGAGI. V lost 8 bases and J 1 base, leaving 9 bases between the germline ends. The CDR3 region has the DNA TGTGCCAGCGGGGCTAAATCCTACGAGCAGTACTTC. It encodes CASGAKSYEQYF.

This chain joins TRBV7-7 and TRBJ2-2, with D possibly being TRBD2 (6 bases). CDR3 length equals 14 residues. CDR1 SSHAT and CDR2 FNYEAQ come from the germline V gene (reference sequence). Trimming shortened V by 5 bases and J by 9 bases, and 16 bases separated the two germline ends. The CDR3 bases are TGTGCCAGCAGCCCCGGGGCGGGGATCAGGGAGCTGTTTTTT. Protein: CASSPGAGIRELFF.

J is TRBJ2-2 and V is TRBV10-3, with 7 bases aligning to TRBD1. Trimming removed 3 bases from V and 2 bases from J; junction bases left unmatched: 3. The CDR3 is 15 residues long. Germline V lookup: CDR1 ENHRY, CDR2 SYGVKD. The CDR3 here is CAISEGGANTGELFF. The CDR3 nucleotides are TGTGCCATCAGTGAAGGGGGCGCAAACACCGGGGAGCTGTTTTTT.

The V and J genes are TRBV4-2 and TRBJ2-1; the match to TRBD1 covers 8 bases. The CDR3 loop spans 13 amino acids. Per germline, CDR1 LGHNA and CDR2 YNFKEQ. The V gene end was trimmed by 4 bases and the J gene end by 8 bases; junction bases not matched to a gene: 4. The CDR3 DNA follows: TGTGCCAGCAGCCTGACAGGGGCCGATGAGCAGTTCTTC. Translated: CASSLTGADEQFF.

This clonotype appeared a few times. The chain recombines TRBV28 with TRBJ2-1, with 13 nucleotides matching TRBD2. V lost 7 bases, J lost 5 bases, and 2 bases stayed unmatched. Looked up from germline, CDR1 is MDHEN and CDR2 is SYDVKM. The CDR3 totals 14 residues. The CDR3 sequence is CASTGLAGDNEQFF. In DNA, the CDR3 is TGTGCCAGCACCGGACTAGCGGGAGACAATGAGCAGTTCTTC. Drawing the rest from reference TRBV28 and TRBJ2-1, the complete variable domain is DVKVTQSSRYLVKRTGEKVFLECVQDMDHENMFWYRQDPGLGLRLIYFSYDVKMKEKGDIPEGYSVSREKKERFSLILESASTNQTSMYLCASTGLAGDNEQFFGPGTRLTVL.

There are a few counts of this clonotype. The chain couples TRBV12-3 or TRBV12-4 to TRBJ2-1; 7 nucleotides align to TRBD2. This CDR3 has 15 amino acids. After removal of 4 bases from V and 3 bases from J, the junction contained 6 bases not matched to a gene. The CDR3 sequence: CASSSRDYGYNEQFF. CDR3 nucleotide sequence: TGTGCCAGCAGTTCAAGGGACTACGGCTACAATGAGCAGTTCTTC.

In its sample, this clonotype was seen a few times. This chain links TRBV4-3 with TRBJ2-7, with TRBD1 matching over 10 bases. The CDR3 extends over 16 amino acids. V shed 4 bases and J 0 bases; nucleotides not matched to a gene: 6. CDR1 is LGHNA, CDR2 YSLEER, per germline. The CDR3 DNA sequence: TGCGCCAGCAGCCGGTCAAGGACAGGGGGCTCCTACGAGCAGTACTTC. This codes for CASSRSRTGGSYEQYF.